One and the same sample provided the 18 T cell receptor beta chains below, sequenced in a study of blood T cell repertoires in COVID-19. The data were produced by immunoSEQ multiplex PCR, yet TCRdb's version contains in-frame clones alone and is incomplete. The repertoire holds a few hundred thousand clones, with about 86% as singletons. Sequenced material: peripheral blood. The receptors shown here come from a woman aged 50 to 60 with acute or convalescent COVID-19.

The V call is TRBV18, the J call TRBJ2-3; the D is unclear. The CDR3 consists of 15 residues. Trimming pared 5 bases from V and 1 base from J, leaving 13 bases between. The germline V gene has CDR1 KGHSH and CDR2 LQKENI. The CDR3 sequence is CASSKASGGTDTQYF. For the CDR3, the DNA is TGTGCCAGCTCAAAGGCTAGTGGCGGCACAGATACGCAGTATTTT.

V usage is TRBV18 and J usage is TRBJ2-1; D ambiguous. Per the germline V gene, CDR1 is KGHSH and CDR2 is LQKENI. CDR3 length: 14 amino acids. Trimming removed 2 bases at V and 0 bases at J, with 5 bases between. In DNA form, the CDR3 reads TGTGCCAGCTCACCAACAGTCTCCTACAATGAGCAGTTCTTC. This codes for CASSPTVSYNEQFF.

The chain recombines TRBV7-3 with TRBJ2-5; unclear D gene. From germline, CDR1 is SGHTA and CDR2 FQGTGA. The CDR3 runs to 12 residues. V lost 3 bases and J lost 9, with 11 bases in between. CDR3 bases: TGTGCCAGCAGCTTTGGCCTGTCGCCCCAGTACTTC. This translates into CASSFGLSPQYF.

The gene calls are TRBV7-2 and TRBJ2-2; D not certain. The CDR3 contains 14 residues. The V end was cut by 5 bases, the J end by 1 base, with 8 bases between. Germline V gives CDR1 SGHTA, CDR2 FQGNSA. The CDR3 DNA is TGTGCCAGCAGCCCCCAGTGGAACACCGGGGAGCTGTTTTTT. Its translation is CASSPQWNTGELFF.

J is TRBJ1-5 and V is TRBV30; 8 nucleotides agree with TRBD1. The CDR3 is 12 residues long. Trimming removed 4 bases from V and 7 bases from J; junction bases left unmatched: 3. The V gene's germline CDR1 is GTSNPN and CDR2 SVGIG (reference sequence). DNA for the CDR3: TGTGCCTGGACGACAGGGGAACAGCCCCAGCATTTT. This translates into CAWTTGEQPQHF.

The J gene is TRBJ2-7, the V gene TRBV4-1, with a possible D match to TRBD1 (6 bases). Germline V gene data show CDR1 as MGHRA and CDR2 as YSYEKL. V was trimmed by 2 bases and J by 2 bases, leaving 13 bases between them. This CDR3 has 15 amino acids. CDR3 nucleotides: TGCGCCAGCAGCCAAACTTCTACAGGGACCTACGAGCAGTACTTC. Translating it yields CASSQTSTGTYEQYF.

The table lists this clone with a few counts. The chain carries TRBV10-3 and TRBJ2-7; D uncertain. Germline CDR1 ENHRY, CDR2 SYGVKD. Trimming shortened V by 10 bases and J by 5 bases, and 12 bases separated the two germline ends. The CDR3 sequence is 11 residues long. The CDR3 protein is CATSQRDEQYF. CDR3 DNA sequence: TGTGCCACCTCGCAACGGGACGAGCAGTACTTC.

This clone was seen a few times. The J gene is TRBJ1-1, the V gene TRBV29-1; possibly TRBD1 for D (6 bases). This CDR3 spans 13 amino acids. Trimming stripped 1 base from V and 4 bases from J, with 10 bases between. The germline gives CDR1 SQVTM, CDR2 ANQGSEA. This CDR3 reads CSVEGQGSTEAFF. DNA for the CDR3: TGCAGCGTTGAAGGTCAGGGGAGCACTGAAGCTTTCTTT.

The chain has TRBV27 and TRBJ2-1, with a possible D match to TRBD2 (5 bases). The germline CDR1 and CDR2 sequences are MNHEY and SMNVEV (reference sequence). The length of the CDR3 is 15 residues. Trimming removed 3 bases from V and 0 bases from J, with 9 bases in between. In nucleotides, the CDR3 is TGTGCCAGCAGTTTGGGTAGCGACTCCTACAATGAGCAGTTCTTC. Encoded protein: CASSLGSDSYNEQFF.

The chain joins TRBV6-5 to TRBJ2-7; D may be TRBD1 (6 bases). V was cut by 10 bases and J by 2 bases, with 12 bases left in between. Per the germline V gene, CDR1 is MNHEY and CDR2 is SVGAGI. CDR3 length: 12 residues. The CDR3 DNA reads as TGTGCCACCACAGGGTCGACCTACGAGCAGTACTTC. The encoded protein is CATTGSTYEQYF.

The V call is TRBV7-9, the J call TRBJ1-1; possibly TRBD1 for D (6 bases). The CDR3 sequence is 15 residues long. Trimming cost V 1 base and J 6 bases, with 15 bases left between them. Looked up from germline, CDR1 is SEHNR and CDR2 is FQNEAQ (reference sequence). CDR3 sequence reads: CASSLGDRDTAEAFF. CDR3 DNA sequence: TGTGCCAGCAGCTTAGGGGACCGGGACACGGCTGAAGCTTTCTTT. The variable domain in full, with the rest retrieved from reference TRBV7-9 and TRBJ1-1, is DTGVSQNPRHKITKRGQNVTFRCDPISEHNRLYWYRQTLGQGPEFLTYFQNEAQLEKSRLLSDRFSAERPKGSFSTLEIQRTEQGDSAMYLCASSLGDRDTAEAFFGQGTRLTVV.

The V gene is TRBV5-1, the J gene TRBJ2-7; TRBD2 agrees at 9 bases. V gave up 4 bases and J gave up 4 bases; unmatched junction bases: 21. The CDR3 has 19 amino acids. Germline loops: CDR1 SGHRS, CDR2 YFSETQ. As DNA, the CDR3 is TGCGCCAGCAGCCCGGATGGAAAAGCGGGAGGACCAGGGGGGTACGAGCAGTACTTC. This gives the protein CASSPDGKAGGPGGYEQYF.

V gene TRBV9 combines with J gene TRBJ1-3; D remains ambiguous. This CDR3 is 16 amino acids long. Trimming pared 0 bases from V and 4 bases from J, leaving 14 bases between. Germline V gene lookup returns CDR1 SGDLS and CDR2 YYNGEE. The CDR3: CASSVGGAIGGNTIYF. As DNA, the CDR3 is TGTGCCAGCAGCGTAGGGGGAGCGATCGGGGGAAACACCATATATTTT. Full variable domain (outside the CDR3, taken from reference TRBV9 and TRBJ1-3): DSGVTQTPKHLITATGQRVTLRCSPRSGDLSVYWYQQSLDQGLQFLIQYYNGEERAKGNILERFSAQQFPDLHSELNLSSLELGDSALYFCASSVGGAIGGNTIYFGEGSWLTVV.

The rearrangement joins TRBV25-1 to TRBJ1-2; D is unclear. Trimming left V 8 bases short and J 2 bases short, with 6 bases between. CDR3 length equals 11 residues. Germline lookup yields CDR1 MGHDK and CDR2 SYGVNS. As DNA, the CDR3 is TGTGCCAGCCAGGAAAACTATGGCTACACCTTC. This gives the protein CASQENYGYTF.

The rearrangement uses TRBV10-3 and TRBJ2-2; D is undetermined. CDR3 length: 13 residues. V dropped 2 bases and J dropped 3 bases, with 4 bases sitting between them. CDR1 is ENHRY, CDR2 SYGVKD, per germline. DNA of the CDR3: TGTGCCATCAGTGAGCAGGACACCGGGGAGCTGTTTTTT. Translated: CAISEQDTGELFF.

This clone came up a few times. The CDR3 bases are TGCAGTGCTAGGGAGGGGCCTGGCTACACCTTC. Amino acids: CSAREGPGYTF. The chain combines TRBV20-1 with TRBJ1-2, with D maybe TRBD1 (5 bases). Germline-derived CDR1 and CDR2 are DFQATT and SNEGSKA (reference sequence). Trimming took off 3 bases at V and 7 bases at J, with 9 bases between the two ends. CDR3 length equals 11 residues.

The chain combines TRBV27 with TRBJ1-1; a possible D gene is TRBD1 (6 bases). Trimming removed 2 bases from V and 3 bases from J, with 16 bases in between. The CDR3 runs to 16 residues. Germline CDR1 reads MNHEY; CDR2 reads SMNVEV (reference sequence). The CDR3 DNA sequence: TGTGCCAGCAGTTTAGATCTCCGGGGACAATACACTGAAGCTTTCTTT. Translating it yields CASSLDLRGQYTEAFF.

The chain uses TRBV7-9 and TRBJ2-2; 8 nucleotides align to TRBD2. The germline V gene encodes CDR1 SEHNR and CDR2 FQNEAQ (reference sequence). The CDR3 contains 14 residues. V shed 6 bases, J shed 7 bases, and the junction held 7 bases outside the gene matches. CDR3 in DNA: TGTGCCAGCAGGTCCGGGACTAGTGTCGGGGAGCTGTTTTTT. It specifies CASRSGTSVGELFF.